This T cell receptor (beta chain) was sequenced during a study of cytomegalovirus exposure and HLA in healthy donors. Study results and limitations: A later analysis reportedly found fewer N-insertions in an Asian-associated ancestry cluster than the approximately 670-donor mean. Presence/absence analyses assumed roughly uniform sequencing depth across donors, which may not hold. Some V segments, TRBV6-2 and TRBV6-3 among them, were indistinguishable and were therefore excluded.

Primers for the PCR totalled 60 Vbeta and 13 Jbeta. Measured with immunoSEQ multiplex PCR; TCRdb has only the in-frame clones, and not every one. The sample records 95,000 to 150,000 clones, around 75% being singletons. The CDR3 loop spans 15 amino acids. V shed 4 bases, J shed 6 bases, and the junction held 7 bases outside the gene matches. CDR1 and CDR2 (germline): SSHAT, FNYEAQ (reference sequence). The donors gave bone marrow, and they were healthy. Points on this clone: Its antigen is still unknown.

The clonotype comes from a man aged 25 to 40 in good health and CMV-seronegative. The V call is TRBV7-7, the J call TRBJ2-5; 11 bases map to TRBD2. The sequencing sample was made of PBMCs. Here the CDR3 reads CASSSTSGALKTQYF. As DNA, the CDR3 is TGTGCCAGCAGCTCGACTAGCGGGGCCCTGAAGACCCAGTACTTC.